The clone carrying this T cell receptor delta chain appeared many times. The antigen remains unidentified. A far more abundant clone sits one base away, making this likely a read error. Other DNA sequences of this sample code for an identical CDR3. Sequencing covered both gamma and delta TCR chains per sample. With CATT, TCRdb re-called clones from the multiplex PCR reads. There are some 51,000 delta-chain clones in the sample; about 1.9% occur only once, and approximately 24% lies in the top ten. V was trimmed by 3 bases and J by 4 bases, leaving 39 bases between them. CDR1 and CDR2 from the germline V gene are TSWWSYY and QGS. The CDR3 runs to 23 residues. The data belong to a study of γδ T cells in repeated Plasmodium falciparum infection. Study results and caveats: Malian children's Vdelta2-negative repertoires appeared more expanded and less diverse than Australians'.

Gammadelta T cells were flow-sorted from PBMC into Vgamma9/Vdelta2+ and Vdelta2-negative populations for bulk analysis. The sequenced sample consisted of gamma-delta T cells from blood. V gene TRDV1 combines with J gene TRDJ1; D possibly uses TRDD2 or TRDD3 (7 bases each). The J gene, absent from TCRdb, was called here by matching the DNA to germline. The sequence derives from a pool of human donors (malaria-infected and uninfected, not separated). CDR3 bases: TGTGCTCTTGGGGACACCTTACAGTTTTCCTACGTCCGGGGGATCGTAACCTACGATAAACTCATCTTT. Protein sequence: CALGDTLQFSYVRGIVTYDKLIF.